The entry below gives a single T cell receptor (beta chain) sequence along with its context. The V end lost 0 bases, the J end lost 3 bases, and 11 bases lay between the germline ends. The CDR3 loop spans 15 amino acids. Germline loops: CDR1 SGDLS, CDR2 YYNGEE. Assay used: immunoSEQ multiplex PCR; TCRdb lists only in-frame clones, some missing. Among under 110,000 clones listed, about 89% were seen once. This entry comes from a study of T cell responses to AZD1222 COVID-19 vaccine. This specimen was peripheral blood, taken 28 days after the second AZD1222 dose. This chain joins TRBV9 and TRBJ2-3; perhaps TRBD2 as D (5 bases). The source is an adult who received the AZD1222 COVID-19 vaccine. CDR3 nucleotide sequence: TGTGCCAGCAGCGTAGGCGGTAGCGTAACAGATACGCAGTATTTT. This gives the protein CASSVGGSVTDTQYF.